The 18 T cell receptor beta chains listed next were all sequenced from one sample in a study of cytotoxic CD8 clonotypes in ibrutinib-treated CLL. Libraries were prepared by immunoSEQ multiplex PCR; TCRdb keeps only in-frame clonotypes and omits some of them. The table has around 52,000 clones, around 60% seen once. The starting material was PBMCs, obtained after 24 months of ibrutinib treatment. The receptor set was obtained from a human donor with chronic lymphocytic leukemia.

This clone was observed a few times. Compared with germline, one end of the junction differs, possibly owing to a read error. The rearrangement joins TRBV30 to TRBJ2-7, with D possibly called TRBD1 or TRBD2 (5 bases each). Looked up from germline, CDR1 is GTSNPN and CDR2 is SVGIG (reference sequence). The length of the CDR3 is 12 residues. CDR3 loop: CAWSVWGTALNF. In DNA, the CDR3 is TGTGCCTGGAGTGTATGGGGGACGGCGCTGAACTTC. The full variable domain, with the rest looked up from reference TRBV30 and TRBJ2-7, is SQTIHQWPATLVQPVGSPLSLECTVEGTSNPNLYWYRQAAGRGLQLLFYSVGIGQISSEVPQNLSASRPQDRQFILSSKKLLLSDSGFYLCAWSVWGTALNFGPGTRLTVT.

This clone was found many times. The rearrangement joins TRBV29-1 to TRBJ2-7, with 7 nucleotides matching TRBD1. The germline V gene encodes CDR1 SQVTM and CDR2 ANQGSEA. CDR3 length equals 13 residues. V trimming: 7 bases; J trimming: 5 bases; junction bases outside the gene matches: 11. The CDR3 nucleotides read TGCAGCGCCGAGGGGGCAGGGGGTGACGAGCAGTACTTC. Translating gives CSAEGAGGDEQYF.

The CDR3 is CASSDGTGNTEAFF. For the CDR3, the DNA is TGTGCCAGCAGCGACGGGACAGGAAACACTGAAGCTTTCTTT. The chain recombines TRBV5-3 with TRBJ1-1; 8 bases are shared with TRBD1. TRBV5-3 is flagged as an ORF with uncertain function. This CDR3 region has 14 residues. V lost 8 bases to trimming and J lost 2 bases; unmatched junction nucleotides: 8.

With regard to this clone: This may come from a read error, since a much larger clone is one base off. Other DNA sequences within the sample encode an identical CDR3. The V and J genes are TRBV9 and TRBJ2-1, with D uncertain. Germline values: CDR1 SGDLS, CDR2 YYNGEE. V was clipped by 3 bases and J by 7 bases, with 2 bases between them. CDR3 length: 10 residues. Written as DNA, the CDR3 is TGTGCCAGCAGCGGAAATGAGCAGTTCTTC. Its translation: CASSGNEQFF.

This clone was seen ten or more times. V gene TRBV6-1 combines with J gene TRBJ1-2, with D hard to call. This CDR3 is 13 amino acids long. In germline, CDR1 is MNHNS, CDR2 SASEGT. V was pared by 1 base and J by 3 bases, with 6 bases between. The CDR3 spells CASSEGRDYGYTF. The CDR3 nucleotides are TGTGCCAGCAGTGAAGGGAGGGACTATGGCTACACCTTC.

The chain couples TRBV7-2 to TRBJ2-7; possible D gene TRBD2, 6 bases. Germline lookup yields CDR1 SGHTA and CDR2 FQGNSA. CDR3 length: 15 residues. The V end lost 7 bases, the J end lost 4 bases, and 20 bases lay between the germline ends. The CDR3 region is CASTLMGGGSYEQYV. The CDR3 DNA sequence: TGTGCCAGCACCCTGATGGGAGGAGGGTCTTACGAGCAGTACGTC.

The chain employs TRBV11-2 and TRBJ1-1, with D tentatively TRBD1 (5 bases). Per germline, CDR1 SGHAT and CDR2 FQNNGV. The CDR3 loop spans 15 amino acids. V lost 2 bases, J lost 4 bases, and 14 bases lay in between. Here the CDR3 DNA reads TGTGCCAGCAGCTTAATGGGGGGACGTGTCACTGAAGCTTTCTTT. Amino acid sequence: CASSLMGGRVTEAFF.

Note on this clone: At one end, the junction sequence differs from germline, possibly due to a read error. This rearrangement joins TRBV7-2 to TRBJ2-7; D is perhaps TRBD1 (5 bases). This CDR3 is 13 amino acids long. Germline-derived CDR1 and CDR2 are SGHTA and FQGNSA. The CDR3 region has the DNA TGTGCCAGCACCTTAGGTAGGGGCTACGAGCAGTACTTC. It translates to CASTLGRGYEQYF.

The gene calls are TRBV6-4 and TRBJ2-7; 10 bases align to TRBD2. The CDR3 has 14 amino acids. CDR1 and CDR2 (germline): MRHNA, SNTAGT. Losses at the gene ends were 3 bases for V and 7 bases for J; bases not matched to a gene: 6. For the CDR3, the DNA is TGTGCCAGCAGTGATCTAGCGGGAGTAGGAGAGCAGTACTTC. It is translated as CASSDLAGVGEQYF.

J is TRBJ1-1 and V is TRBV6-6; TRBD1 might be the D (5 bases). Between the trimmed V and J ends, which lost 4 bases and 3 bases, there was a span of 15 bases. CDR3 length: 15 residues. Germline CDR1 MNHNY, CDR2 SVGAGI (reference sequence). DNA for the CDR3: TGTGCCAGCAGTTCTCTTACCGGACATTACACTGAAGCTTTCTTT. Translation gives CASSSLTGHYTEAFF.

V is TRBV28 and J is TRBJ1-2, with unresolved D. This CDR3 spans 12 amino acids. The germline V and J ends were trimmed by 8 bases and 2 bases, with 9 bases remaining between them. The germline V gene encodes CDR1 MDHEN and CDR2 SYDVKM. CDR3: CASGPGNYGYTF. The CDR3 DNA is TGTGCCAGCGGTCCGGGGAACTATGGCTACACCTTC.

This clone was picked up many times. The rearrangement joins TRBV6-1 to TRBJ1-3; D is ambiguous. Germline V CDR1 and CDR2: MNHNS, SASEGT. The CDR3 consists of 14 residues. The germline V and J ends were trimmed by 3 bases and 0 bases, with 6 bases remaining between them. Written as DNA, the CDR3 is TGTGCCAGCAGTGATAAGGTCTCTGGAAACACCATATATTTT. As protein: CASSDKVSGNTIYF.

V gene TRBV4-1 combines with J gene TRBJ1-2; D gene uncertain. The CDR3 spans 14 residues. From germline, CDR1 is MGHRA and CDR2 YSYEKL. V was pared by 4 bases and J by 4 bases, with 13 bases between. Here the CDR3 reads CASSPSGGSYGYTF. The CDR3 coding sequence is TGCGCCAGCAGCCCCTCGGGAGGGTCCTATGGCTACACCTTC.

The chain joins TRBV18 to TRBJ1-3; D is possibly TRBD1 (5 bases). CDR1 KGHSH and CDR2 LQKENI come from the germline V gene. The CDR3 spans 13 residues. V was cut by 8 bases and J by 0 bases, with 8 bases left in between. CDR3 nucleotide sequence: TGTGCCAGCCGGGACGGCTCTGGAAACACCATATATTTT. It specifies CASRDGSGNTIYF.

This clone came up a few times. The J gene is TRBJ2-5, the V gene TRBV9, with TRBD2 matching over 14 bases. The CDR3 consists of 18 residues. CDR1 is SGDLS and CDR2 is YYNGEE in the germline V gene. Trimming at V came to 4 bases and at J to 4 bases, leaving 12 bases not matched to a gene. The CDR3 region has the DNA TGTGCCAGCAGCTCCGGACTAGCGGGAGGTGGTCGCGGAGAGACCCAGTACTTC. The encoded protein is CASSSGLAGGGRGETQYF.

The V gene is TRBV9, the J gene TRBJ1-6; 7 bases fit TRBD1. The CDR3 runs to 12 residues. Trimming at V came to 5 bases and at J to 16 bases, leaving 9 bases not matched to a gene. Germline lookup yields CDR1 SGDLS and CDR2 YYNGEE. The CDR3 region is CASRGGGQRLHF. Written as DNA, the CDR3 is TGTGCCAGCAGAGGAGGGGGACAGAGGCTCCACTTT.

This clone was detected once. This chain links TRBV11-3 with TRBJ2-1; TRBD2 matches at 8 bases. V shed 3 bases and J 8 bases; nucleotides not matched to a gene: 6. The CDR3 spans 14 residues. In germline, CDR1 is SGHNT, CDR2 YENEEA. CDR3 nucleotides: TGTGCCAGCAGCTTGTCAGCGGGAGTCTATGAGCAGTTCTTC. As protein: CASSLSAGVYEQFF.

The CDR3 here is CASSTNRGHTEAFF. The CDR3 DNA sequence: TGTGCCAGCAGCACGAACAGGGGGCACACTGAAGCTTTCTTT. The rearrangement joins TRBV11-2 to TRBJ1-1; 9 nucleotides align to TRBD1. Germline trimming cut 5 bases from V and 3 bases from J; bases unmatched to any gene: 4. The CDR3 runs to 14 residues. Germline V gene sequence: CDR1 SGHAT, CDR2 FQNNGV.